A selection of T cell receptor beta chains follows, all from one sample in a study of blood T cell repertoires in COVID-19. The data were produced by immunoSEQ multiplex PCR, yet TCRdb's version contains in-frame clones alone and is incomplete. The data show tens of thousands of clones, approximately 93% seen once. The sample consisted of peripheral blood. Receptors were obtained from a human donor with active COVID-19. The donor label of this sample is uncertain. The CDR3 runs from the conserved cysteine through the conserved F or W. D genes are given only for firm matches. A clone size is listed for some rows: how often the clone was seen (once, few, many), or a class if it is expanded.

CDR3 DNA: TGTGCCAGCAGCCGGGACAGGGGAGGCGAGACCCAGTACTTC; CDR3 protein: CASSRDRGGETQYF; D gene: TRBD1; V gene: TRBV5-6; J gene: TRBJ2-5; clone size: once
CDR3 DNA: TGTGCCAGCAGGATAGGGACTAAAGTTGTTAATGAGCAGTTCTTC; CDR3 protein: CASRIGTKVVNEQFF; D gene: TRBD2; V gene: TRBV6-5; J gene: TRBJ2-1; clone size: NA
CDR3 DNA: TGTGCCGGAAAAACAGGGACCCTTAAGGACTACGAGCAGTACTTC; CDR3 protein: CAGKTGTLKDYEQYF; D gene: NA; V gene: TRBV30; J gene: TRBJ2-7; clone size: once
CDR3 DNA: TGTGCCAGCAGTCCTAGCGGGAGGCCGGGAGAGCAGTACTTC; CDR3 protein: CASSPSGRPGEQYF; D gene: TRBD2; V gene: TRBV28; J gene: TRBJ2-7; clone size: NA
CDR3 DNA: TGTGCCAGCAGTGAACTACGGCAGGCGAATGAGCAGTTCTTC; CDR3 protein: CASSELRQANEQFF; D gene: NA; V gene: TRBV6-1; J gene: TRBJ2-1; clone size: NA
CDR3 DNA: TGTGCCAGCACCGCTGGGGGCGGGAGGGCCCTCAATGAGCAGTTCTTC; CDR3 protein: CASTAGGGRALNEQFF; D gene: TRBD2; V gene: TRBV25-1; J gene: TRBJ2-1; clone size: NA
CDR3 DNA: TGTGCCAGCAGTTCCAGGGGACGGGAGACCCAGTACTTC; CDR3 protein: CASSSRGRETQYF; D gene: NA; V gene: TRBV27; J gene: TRBJ2-5; clone size: NA
CDR3 DNA: TGCAGCGTTGAGTCCCGGGAAGGGAAGGAGACCCAGTACTTC; CDR3 protein: CSVESREGKETQYF; D gene: NA; V gene: TRBV29-1; J gene: TRBJ2-5; clone size: NA
CDR3 DNA: TGTGCCAGTAGTACCAACAGGGGGATAAATCAGCCCCAGCATTTT; CDR3 protein: CASSTNRGINQPQHF; D gene: TRBD1; V gene: TRBV19; J gene: TRBJ1-5; clone size: NA
CDR3 DNA: TGTGCCAGCAGTGAACCAATGGGGGCCGGCGCCTACGAGCAGTACTTC; CDR3 protein: CASSEPMGAGAYEQYF; D gene: NA; V gene: TRBV2; J gene: TRBJ2-7; clone size: NA
CDR3 DNA: TGTGCCAGCAGCTTAGTCTCCAGAAACTATGGCTACACCTTC; CDR3 protein: CASSLVSRNYGYTF; D gene: NA; V gene: TRBV11-2; J gene: TRBJ1-2; clone size: NA
CDR3 DNA: TGTGCCAGCACCTTAGACTTCGAACGCGGTATAGGGAACACTGAAGCTTTCTTT; CDR3 protein: CASTLDFERGIGNTEAFF; D gene: NA; V gene: TRBV28; J gene: TRBJ1-1; clone size: once
CDR3 DNA: TGCGCCAGCAGCTCGGCCCCGGGTTTGTTAGGTCGCAATGAGCAGTTCTTC; CDR3 protein: CASSSAPGLLGRNEQFF; D gene: NA; V gene: TRBV5-1; J gene: TRBJ2-1; clone size: NA
CDR3 DNA: TGTGCCAGCAGCTTAGTGGGGACTAGGTCACCCCTCCACTTT; CDR3 protein: CASSLVGTRSPLHF; D gene: NA; V gene: TRBV11-2; J gene: TRBJ1-6; clone size: NA
CDR3 DNA: TGCAGTGCTAGTCAGGGGATAGCCAAAAACATTCAGTACTTC; CDR3 protein: CSASQGIAKNIQYF; D gene: NA; V gene: TRBV20-1; J gene: TRBJ2-4; clone size: NA
CDR3 DNA: TGTGCCAGCAGCTTAGGGACTAGCGGGTTTGGGGCCCAGTACTTC; CDR3 protein: CASSLGTSGFGAQYF; D gene: TRBD2; V gene: TRBV5-8; J gene: TRBJ2-5; clone size: NA
CDR3 DNA: TGTGCCAGCAGCACCGGACACCCTAAGTCTGGAAACACCATATATTTT; CDR3 protein: CASSTGHPKSGNTIYF; D gene: NA; V gene: TRBV5-6; J gene: TRBJ1-3; clone size: NA
CDR3 DNA: TGTGCCAGCACCCCACAGGGGAATAATTCACCCCTCCACTTT; CDR3 protein: CASTPQGNNSPLHF; D gene: TRBD1; V gene: TRBV6-6; J gene: TRBJ1-6; clone size: NA
CDR3 DNA: TGCAGCGTTGATAAGGGGGACGAGCAGTACTTC; CDR3 protein: CSVDKGDEQYF; D gene: NA; V gene: TRBV29-1; J gene: TRBJ2-7; clone size: NA
CDR3 DNA: TGCGCCAGCAGCTTGGTAGCGCACAACTCCTACGAGCAGTACTTC; CDR3 protein: CASSLVAHNSYEQYF; D gene: NA; V gene: TRBV5-1; J gene: TRBJ2-7; clone size: NA
CDR3 DNA: TGTGCCAGTAGTGGACAGGGACTAGCCAAAAACATTCAGTACTTC; CDR3 protein: CASSGQGLAKNIQYF; D gene: TRBD1; V gene: TRBV19; J gene: TRBJ2-4; clone size: NA
CDR3 DNA: TGTGCCAGTAGTCTTGGACAGGCCCCCCAAGAGACCCAGTACTTC; CDR3 protein: CASSLGQAPQETQYF; D gene: TRBD1; V gene: TRBV19; J gene: TRBJ2-5; clone size: NA
CDR3 DNA: TGTGCCAGCACCCAACAGAGTGTGAACACTGAAGCTTTCTTT; CDR3 protein: CASTQQSVNTEAFF; D gene: NA; V gene: TRBV11-2; J gene: TRBJ1-1; clone size: NA
CDR3 DNA: TGTGCCAGCAGCTCGCGGGGGAGCGGGAGGGCTTTCGAGCAGTACTTC; CDR3 protein: CASSSRGSGRAFEQYF; D gene: TRBD2; V gene: TRBV28; J gene: TRBJ2-7; clone size: NA
CDR3 DNA: TGTGCCAGCAGCTTCCTAGCGGGAGGGTCGAACACCGGGGAGCTGTTTTTT; CDR3 protein: CASSFLAGGSNTGELFF; D gene: TRBD2; V gene: TRBV5-5; J gene: TRBJ2-2; clone size: NA
CDR3 DNA: TGCAGCGCTAACAGGGCTGGGGAGACCCAGTACTTC; CDR3 protein: CSANRAGETQYF; D gene: NA; V gene: TRBV29-1; J gene: TRBJ2-5; clone size: NA
CDR3 DNA: TGTGCCAGCAGTGACTCCCAGGGGGGTTGGAATGAGCAGTTCTTC; CDR3 protein: CASSDSQGGWNEQFF; D gene: NA; V gene: TRBV6-5; J gene: TRBJ2-1; clone size: once
CDR3 DNA: TGTGCCAGTAGTTTACAGGGGGCCCTTCCCTACGAGCAGTACTTC; CDR3 protein: CASSLQGALPYEQYF; D gene: TRBD1; V gene: TRBV19; J gene: TRBJ2-7; clone size: NA
CDR3 DNA: TGTGCCAGCCTAGACAGAGGACAGGGGTTCTATGGCTACACCTTC; CDR3 protein: CASLDRGQGFYGYTF; D gene: TRBD1; V gene: TRBV6-5; J gene: TRBJ1-2; clone size: NA